These T cell receptor beta chains were read from a single sample in a study of CD4+ T cells in melanoma. Sequencing was performed with immunoSEQ multiplex PCR; in TCRdb, only in-frame clones are kept and a portion is missing. The data show some 120,000 clones, around 92% seen once. Sequenced material: peripheral blood. All receptors come from a human donor with melanoma. Both conserved end residues are part of each CDR3. Each record gives: clone size, D gene, V gene, J gene, CDR3 DNA, CDR3 protein. D genes are given only for firm matches. Clone size appears in some rows only: once, few, many, or a class for an expanded clone.

-,TRBD1,TRBV4-2,TRBJ1-2,TGTGCCAGCAGCCAAGATTTGAAGGGGGCCTATGGCTACACCTTC,CASSQDLKGAYGYTF
-,-,TRBV12-2,TRBJ2-7,TGTGCAAGTCGTAGCAATGGGGGGACACACCGCTACGAGCAGTACTTC,CASRSNGGTHRYEQYF
-,-,TRBV4-3,TRBJ2-7,TGCGCCAGCAGCCAAGACCCGGGAGACGGATACGAGCAGTACTTC,CASSQDPGDGYEQYF
-,-,TRBV6-5,TRBJ1-4,TGTGCCAGCAGTTACTCGACCAACCCCAATGAAAAACTGTTTTTT,CASSYSTNPNEKLFF
-,-,TRBV15,TRBJ2-3,TGTGCCACCAGCAGGGAGACAGGCATTGCTACGCAGTATTTT,CATSRETGIATQYF
-,TRBD1,TRBV11-2,TRBJ1-2,TGTGCCAGCAATCAGGGGGGGGTAGTTGGGAACTATGGCTACACCTTC,CASNQGGVVGNYGYTF
-,TRBD2,TRBV19,TRBJ2-1,TGTGCCAGTACCCCGGGACTAGCGTACTACAATGAGCAGTTCTTC,CASTPGLAYYNEQFF
-,-,TRBV7-9,TRBJ2-7,TGTGCCAGCAGCGCCTTATCCGACTACTACGAGCAGTACTTC,CASSALSDYYEQYF
-,-,TRBV11-3,TRBJ2-1,TGTGCCAGCAGCTTCCGCACTTACAATGAGCAGTTCTTC,CASSFRTYNEQFF
-,-,TRBV7-6,TRBJ2-7,TGTGCCAGCAGCTTAGAGGCAGGGCGGTCCTACGAGCAGTACTTC,CASSLEAGRSYEQYF
-,-,TRBV5-4,TRBJ1-1,TGTGCCAGCAGCTTGGGGGGGGGCGCAAGGTTGGTTGGCACTGAAGCTTTCTTT,CASSLGGGARLVGTEAFF
-,-,TRBV18,TRBJ2-2,TGTGCCAGCTCACCACCGGGGCAGGCGAACACCGGGGAGCTGTTTTTT,CASSPPGQANTGELFF
-,-,TRBV27,TRBJ1-5,TGTGCCAGCAGTCGGAGAGATAGCAATCAGCCCCAGCATTTT,CASSRRDSNQPQHF
-,-,TRBV19,TRBJ2-1,TGTGCCAGTAGTATGGGGGTCCATGAGCAGTTCTTC,CASSMGVHEQFF
-,TRBD1,TRBV7-9,TRBJ1-6,TGTGCCAGCAGCTTAGAGGGGGACAGTAGTTCACCCCTCCACTTT,CASSLEGDSSSPLHF
-,-,TRBV15,TRBJ1-2,TGTGCCACCAGCAGAGAAAGCTATGGCTACACCTTC,CATSRESYGYTF
-,-,TRBV29-1,TRBJ2-5,TGCAGCGTTGACGGAGAGGGGCCTGGGGAGACCCAGTACTTC,CSVDGEGPGETQYF
-,-,TRBV29-1,TRBJ2-1,TGCACCGGGTGGGGCGCGCCCGGTGAGCAGTTCTTC,CTGWGAPGEQFF
-,-,TRBV19,TRBJ1-4,TGTGCCAGTACCATGGGGAGGGGTGCAACTAATGAAAAACTGTTTTTT,CASTMGRGATNEKLFF
-,TRBD2,TRBV14,TRBJ2-3,TGTGCCAGCCAGACTAGCGGGACAGATACGCAGTATTTT,CASQTSGTDTQYF
-,TRBD2,TRBV7-3,TRBJ2-2,TGTGCCAGCAAAGCGGGAGGATGGTCCGGGGAGCTGTTTTTT,CASKAGGWSGELFF
-,-,TRBV6-5,TRBJ2-5,TGTGCCAGCAGTTACTTGACTGGGTCTGCTCAAGAGACCCAGTACTTC,CASSYLTGSAQETQYF
-,TRBD2,TRBV6-4,TRBJ2-1,TGTGCCAGCAGGCCGATAGCGGGGGGCTCCTACAATGAGCAGTTCTTC,CASRPIAGGSYNEQFF
-,-,TRBV4-2,TRBJ1-3,TGTGCCAGCAGCCAAGATAAGGGGGGTTCTGGAAACACCATATATTTT,CASSQDKGGSGNTIYF
-,-,TRBV2,TRBJ2-1,TGTGCCAGCAGTGAAGGTACTAGCTTGGTCGATGAGCAGTTCTTC,CASSEGTSLVDEQFF
-,-,TRBV18,TRBJ2-7,TGTGCCAGCTCACCACGAGTTGGAGGGGGGGCCTCTAAAAGCTACGAGCAGTACTTC,CASSPRVGGGASKSYEQYF
-,TRBD2,TRBV9,TRBJ2-5,TGTGCCAGCAGCCCCAGGACTAGCGGGAATTTGGGGGTGGAGACCCAGTACTTC,CASSPRTSGNLGVETQYF
few,-,TRBV7-2,TRBJ2-3,TGTGCCAGCAGCTCGACGCTGGATACGCAGTATTTT,CASSSTLDTQYF
-,-,TRBV7-3,TRBJ2-7,TGTGCCAGCAGCCCCCCGGGAGCCACACCCGAGCAGTACTTC,CASSPPGATPEQYF
-,TRBD2,TRBV28,TRBJ2-7,TGTGCCAGCAGGGCTAGCGGGAGGTACGAGCAGTACTTC,CASRASGRYEQYF
-,TRBD2,TRBV7-9,TRBJ2-5,TGTGCCGGGAGCCGGGCTAGCGGGACCGAAGGGACCCAGTACTTC,CAGSRASGTEGTQYF
-,TRBD2,TRBV4-3,TRBJ2-4,TGCGCCAGCAGCCAACAACTAGCGGGGGGGTCTCAAAACATTCAGTACTTC,CASSQQLAGGSQNIQYF
-,-,TRBV7-2,TRBJ2-4,TGTGCCAGCAGCTTAACAGGGGCCAAAAACATTCAGTACTTC,CASSLTGAKNIQYF
-,-,TRBV4-1,TRBJ1-1,TGCGCCAGCAGCCAGGCCAGGAACACTGAAGCTTTCTTT,CASSQARNTEAFF
once,-,TRBV7-9,TRBJ2-5,TGTGCCAGCAGCTTAAGTTACACAGACCAAGAGACCCAGTACTTC,CASSLSYTDQETQYF
-,-,TRBV9,TRBJ2-3,TGTGCCAGCAGCGTAGAAGCGGGTCTCCTCACAGATACGCAGTATTTT,CASSVEAGLLTDTQYF
-,-,TRBV11-2,TRBJ2-5,TGTGCCAGCAGCTTAGTCAGGGGACCATGGGAGACCCAGTACTTC,CASSLVRGPWETQYF
-,-,TRBV6-6,TRBJ2-5,TGTGCCAGCACCATACGAGAAACGGAGACCCAGTACTTC,CASTIRETETQYF
-,-,TRBV2,TRBJ2-2,TGTGCCAGCACCCGAGGAGGGCCCGCGGTCACCGGGGAGCTGTTTTTT,CASTRGGPAVTGELFF
-,TRBD1,TRBV27,TRBJ1-5,TGTGCCAGCAACGACAGGGCTAGCAATCAGCCCCAGCATTTT,CASNDRASNQPQHF
-,TRBD2,TRBV10-1,TRBJ2-1,TGCGCCAGCAATGAACGAGCGGGAGTTACGGATGAGCAGTTCTTC,CASNERAGVTDEQFF
-,TRBD1,TRBV6-5,TRBJ2-2,TGTGCCAGCAGGAGACAGGGCGGCACCGGGGAGCTGTTTTTT,CASRRQGGTGELFF
-,-,TRBV11-1,TRBJ2-3,TGTGCCAGCAGCCCCCGGGACCTATCAGATACGCAGTATTTT,CASSPRDLSDTQYF
-,-,TRBV11-2,TRBJ2-7,TGTGCCAGCAGCGGAACCGGGACCCAGCAGTACTTC,CASSGTGTQQYF